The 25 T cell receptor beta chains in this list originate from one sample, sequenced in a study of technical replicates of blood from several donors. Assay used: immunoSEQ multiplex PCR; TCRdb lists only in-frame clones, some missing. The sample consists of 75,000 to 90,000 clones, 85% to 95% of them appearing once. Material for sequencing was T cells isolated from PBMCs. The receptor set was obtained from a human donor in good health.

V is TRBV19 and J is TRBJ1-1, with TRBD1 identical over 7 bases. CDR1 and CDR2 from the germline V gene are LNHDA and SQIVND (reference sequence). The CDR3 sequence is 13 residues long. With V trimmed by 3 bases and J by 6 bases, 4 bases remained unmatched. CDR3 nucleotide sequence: TGTGCCAGTAGTATCAACAGGGGTGCTGAAGCTTTCTTT. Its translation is CASSINRGAEAFF.

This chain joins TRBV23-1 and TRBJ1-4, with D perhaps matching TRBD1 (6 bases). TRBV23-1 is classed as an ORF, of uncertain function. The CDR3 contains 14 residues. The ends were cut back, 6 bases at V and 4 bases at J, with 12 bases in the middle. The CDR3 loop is CASRPDSHNEKLFF. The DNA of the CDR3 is TGCGCCAGCAGGCCGGACAGCCATAATGAAAAACTGTTTTTT.

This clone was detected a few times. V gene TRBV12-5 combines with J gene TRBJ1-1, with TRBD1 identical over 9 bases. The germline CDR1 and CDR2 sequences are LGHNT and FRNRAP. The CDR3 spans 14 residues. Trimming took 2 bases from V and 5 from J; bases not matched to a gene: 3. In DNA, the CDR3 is TGTGCTAGTGGTTTGCGAGACAGGGGGACTGAAGCTTTCTTT. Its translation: CASGLRDRGTEAFF.

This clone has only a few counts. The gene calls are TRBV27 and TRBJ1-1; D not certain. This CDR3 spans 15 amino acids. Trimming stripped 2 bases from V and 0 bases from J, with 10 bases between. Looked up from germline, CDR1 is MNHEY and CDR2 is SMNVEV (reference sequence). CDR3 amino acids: CASSLGQNMNTEAFF. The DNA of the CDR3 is TGTGCCAGCAGTTTAGGTCAGAACATGAACACTGAAGCTTTCTTT.

The CDR3 region is CATSVGTGGYEQYF. The CDR3 DNA reads TGTGCCACCAGCGTCGGGACGGGGGGCTACGAGCAGTACTTC. J is TRBJ2-7 and V is TRBV15, with TRBD2 identical over 7 bases. The ends lost 5 bases at V and 3 bases at J; junction bases unmatched: 7. The germline CDR1 and CDR2 sequences are LNHNV and YYDKDF (reference sequence). CDR3 length: 14 residues.

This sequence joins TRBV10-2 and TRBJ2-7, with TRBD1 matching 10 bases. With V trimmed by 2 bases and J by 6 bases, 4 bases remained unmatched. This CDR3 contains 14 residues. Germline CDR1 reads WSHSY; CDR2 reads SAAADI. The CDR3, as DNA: TGCGCCAGCAGTGAGGGGACAGGGGTTGGCGAGCAGTACTTC. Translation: CASSEGTGVGEQYF.

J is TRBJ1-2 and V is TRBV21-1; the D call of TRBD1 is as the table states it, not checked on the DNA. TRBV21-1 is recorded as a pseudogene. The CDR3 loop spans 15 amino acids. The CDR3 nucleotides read TGTGCCAGCAGCAAAGTTGGACAGGGTTGGGATGGCTACACCTTC. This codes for CASSKVGQGWDGYTF.

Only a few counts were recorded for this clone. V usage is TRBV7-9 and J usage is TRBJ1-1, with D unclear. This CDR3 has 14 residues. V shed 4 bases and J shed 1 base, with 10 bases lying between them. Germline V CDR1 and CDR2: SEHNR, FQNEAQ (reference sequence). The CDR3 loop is CASSSSRANTEAFF. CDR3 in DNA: TGTGCCAGCAGCTCAAGCCGAGCGAACACTGAAGCTTTCTTT.

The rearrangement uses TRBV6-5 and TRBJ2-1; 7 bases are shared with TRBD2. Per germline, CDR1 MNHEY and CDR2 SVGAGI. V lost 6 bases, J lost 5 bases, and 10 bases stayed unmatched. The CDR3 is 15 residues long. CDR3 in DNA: TGTGCCAGCAGGACGATGCGGCGGGAGAACAATGAGCAGTTCTTC. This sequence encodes CASRTMRRENNEQFF.

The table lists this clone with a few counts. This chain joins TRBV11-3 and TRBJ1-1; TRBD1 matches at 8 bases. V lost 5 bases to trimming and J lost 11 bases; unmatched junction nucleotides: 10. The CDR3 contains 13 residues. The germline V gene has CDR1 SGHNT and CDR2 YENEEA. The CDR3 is CASSPRQGLQAFF. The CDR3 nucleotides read TGTGCCAGCAGCCCAAGACAGGGGCTACAGGCTTTCTTT.

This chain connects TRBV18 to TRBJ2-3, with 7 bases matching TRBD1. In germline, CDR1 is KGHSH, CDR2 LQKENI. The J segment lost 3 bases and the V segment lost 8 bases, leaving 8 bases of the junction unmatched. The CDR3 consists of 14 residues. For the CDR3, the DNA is TGTGCCAGCACCGATGGACAGGTTACAGATACGCAGTATTTT. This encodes CASTDGQVTDTQYF.

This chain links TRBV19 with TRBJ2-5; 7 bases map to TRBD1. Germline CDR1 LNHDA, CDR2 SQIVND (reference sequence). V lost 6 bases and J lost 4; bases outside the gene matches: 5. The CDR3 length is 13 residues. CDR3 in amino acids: CASRVTGTETQYF. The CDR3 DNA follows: TGTGCCAGTAGGGTGACAGGGACAGAGACCCAGTACTTC.

The CDR3 nucleotides are TGTGCCAGCTCACCAAGGTCGAGCGGGACTAGCGGGACCGGGGAGCTGTTTTTT. Its protein product is CASSPRSSGTSGTGELFF. This chain links TRBV18 with TRBJ2-2; TRBD2 agrees at 12 bases. Germline-derived CDR1 and CDR2 are KGHSH and LQKENI. The CDR3 consists of 18 residues. Losses at the gene ends were 2 bases for V and 5 bases for J; bases not matched to a gene: 9.

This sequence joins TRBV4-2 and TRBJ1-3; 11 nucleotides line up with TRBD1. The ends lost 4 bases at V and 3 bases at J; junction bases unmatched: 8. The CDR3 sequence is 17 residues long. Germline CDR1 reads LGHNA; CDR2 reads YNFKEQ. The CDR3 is CASSPEVGQGDGNTIYF. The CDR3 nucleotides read TGTGCCAGCAGCCCAGAAGTGGGACAGGGGGATGGAAACACCATATATTTT.

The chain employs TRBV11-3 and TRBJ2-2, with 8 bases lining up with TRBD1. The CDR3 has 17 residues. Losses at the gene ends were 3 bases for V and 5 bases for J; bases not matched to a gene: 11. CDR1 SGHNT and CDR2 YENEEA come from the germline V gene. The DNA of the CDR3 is TGTGCCAGCAGCTTTCCAGGACAGGGCAATAATACCGGGGAGCTGTTTTTT. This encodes CASSFPGQGNNTGELFF. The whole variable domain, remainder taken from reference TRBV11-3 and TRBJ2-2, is EAGVVQSPRYKIIEKKQPVAFWCNPISGHNTLYWYLQNLGQGPELLIRYENEEAVDDSQLPKDRFSAERLKGVDSTLKIQPAELGDSAVYLCASSFPGQGNNTGELFFGEGSRLTVL.

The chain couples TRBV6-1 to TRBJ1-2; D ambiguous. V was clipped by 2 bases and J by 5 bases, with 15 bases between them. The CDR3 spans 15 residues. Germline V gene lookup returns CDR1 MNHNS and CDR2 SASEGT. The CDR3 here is CASSESGGLLYGYTF. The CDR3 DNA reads TGTGCCAGCAGTGAATCCGGAGGGCTGCTTTATGGCTACACCTTC.

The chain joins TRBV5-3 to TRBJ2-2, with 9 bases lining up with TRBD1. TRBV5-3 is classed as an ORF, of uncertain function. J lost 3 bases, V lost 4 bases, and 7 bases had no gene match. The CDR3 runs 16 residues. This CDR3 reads CARSLDRGRDTGELFF. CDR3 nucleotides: TGTGCCAGAAGCCTGGACAGGGGCAGGGACACCGGGGAGCTGTTTTTT.

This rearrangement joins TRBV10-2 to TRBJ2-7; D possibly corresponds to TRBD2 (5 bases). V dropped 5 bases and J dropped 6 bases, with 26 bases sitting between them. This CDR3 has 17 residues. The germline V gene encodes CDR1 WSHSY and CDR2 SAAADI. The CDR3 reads CASSPRPPRATGSEQYF. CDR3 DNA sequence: TGCGCCAGCAGTCCCCGCCCTCCGAGGGCCACGGGTAGCGAGCAGTACTTC.

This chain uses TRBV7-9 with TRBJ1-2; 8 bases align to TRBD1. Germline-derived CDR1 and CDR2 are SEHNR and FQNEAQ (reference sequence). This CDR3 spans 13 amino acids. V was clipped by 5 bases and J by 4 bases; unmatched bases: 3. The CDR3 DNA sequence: TGTGCCAGCAGCCCGGGACAGGTCTATGGCTACACCTTC. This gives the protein CASSPGQVYGYTF.

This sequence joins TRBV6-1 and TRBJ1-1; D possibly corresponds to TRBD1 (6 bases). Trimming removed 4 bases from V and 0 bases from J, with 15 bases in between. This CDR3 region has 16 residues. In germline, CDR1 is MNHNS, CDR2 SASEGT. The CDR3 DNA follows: TGTGCCAGCAGTGGACCGGGGGGCTTCCTGAACACTGAAGCTTTCTTT. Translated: CASSGPGGFLNTEAFF.

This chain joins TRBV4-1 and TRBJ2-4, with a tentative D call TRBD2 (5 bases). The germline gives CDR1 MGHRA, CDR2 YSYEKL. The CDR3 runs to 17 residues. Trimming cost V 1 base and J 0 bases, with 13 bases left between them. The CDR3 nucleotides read TGCGCCAGCAGCCAAGGCAGATCCCGGGGAGCCAAAAACATTCAGTACTTC. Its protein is CASSQGRSRGAKNIQYF.

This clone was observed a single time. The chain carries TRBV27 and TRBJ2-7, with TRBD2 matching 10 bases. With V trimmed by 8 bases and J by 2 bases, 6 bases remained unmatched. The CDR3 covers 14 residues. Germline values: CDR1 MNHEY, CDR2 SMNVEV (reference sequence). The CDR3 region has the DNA TGTGCCAGCGCGGGGAGCGGGAGGGCCTACGAGCAGTACTTC. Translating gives CASAGSGRAYEQYF.

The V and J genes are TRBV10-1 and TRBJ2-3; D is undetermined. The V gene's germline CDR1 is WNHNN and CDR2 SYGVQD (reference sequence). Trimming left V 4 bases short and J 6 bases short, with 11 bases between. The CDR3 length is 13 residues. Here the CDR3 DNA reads TGCGCCAGCAGTGCGACTCGTTGGGATACGCAGTATTTT. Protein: CASSATRWDTQYF.

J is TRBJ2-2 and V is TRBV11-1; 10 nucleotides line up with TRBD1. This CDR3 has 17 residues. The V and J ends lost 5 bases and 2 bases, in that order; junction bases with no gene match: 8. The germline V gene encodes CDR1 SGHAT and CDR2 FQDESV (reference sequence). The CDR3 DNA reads TGTGCCAGCAGCACCCCCGGGACAGGGGTCAACACCGGGGAGCTGTTTTTT. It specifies CASSTPGTGVNTGELFF.

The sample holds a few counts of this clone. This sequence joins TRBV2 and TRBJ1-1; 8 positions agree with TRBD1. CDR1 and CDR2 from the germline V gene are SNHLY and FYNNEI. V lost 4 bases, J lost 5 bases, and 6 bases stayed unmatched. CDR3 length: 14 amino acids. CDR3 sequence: CASSVAGGGTEAFF. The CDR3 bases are TGTGCCAGCAGTGTAGCAGGGGGCGGAACTGAAGCTTTCTTT.